This is a list of T cell receptor beta chains from one sample in a study of identifying expanded T cells in peripheral blood. Assay: immunoSEQ multiplex PCR; the TCRdb copy retains only in-frame clones and omits some. Of tens of thousands of clones in the sample, approximately 90% were seen once. Material: blood. The receptors derive from a person aged 18 to 70 in good health. CDR3s include the opening cysteine and the closing phenylalanine or tryptophan. A D gene is named only where the DNA matches it firmly. Part of the rows lack a size; the others show once, few, many or a class for expanded clones.

V: TRBV10-3; D: -; J: TRBJ1-5; size: few; DNA: TGTGCCATCAGTGAGTCCCGACAGCCCCAGCATTTT; CDR3: CAISESRQPQHF
V: TRBV15; D: -; J: TRBJ2-3; size: -; DNA: TGTGCCACCAGCAGTAGTAGGACCTCGACGCAGTATTTT; CDR3: CATSSSRTSTQYF
V: TRBV14; D: -; J: TRBJ2-1; size: -; DNA: TGTGCCAGCAGCACCCACAATGAGCAGTTCTTC; CDR3: CASSTHNEQFF
V: TRBV6-6; D: TRBD1; J: TRBJ2-2; size: -; DNA: TGTGCCAGCAGTTATCAAACAGGGGGCACCGGGGAGCTGTTTTTT; CDR3: CASSYQTGGTGELFF
V: TRBV19; D: -; J: TRBJ2-5; size: -; DNA: TGTGCCAGTAGTATGGTGGGGCAGCAAGAGACCCAGTACTTC; CDR3: CASSMVGQQETQYF
V: TRBV5-6; D: TRBD2; J: TRBJ2-3; size: -; DNA: TGTGCCAGCAGCTTGATGGGACTAGCTAAAGATACGCAGTATTTT; CDR3: CASSLMGLAKDTQYF
V: TRBV7-9; D: TRBD1; J: TRBJ1-1; size: -; DNA: TGTGCCAGCAGCTCACAGGGGGCCCGGACTGAAGCTTTCTTT; CDR3: CASSSQGARTEAFF
V: TRBV18; D: TRBD1; J: TRBJ2-4; size: -; DNA: TGTGCCAGCTCCCAGGACAGGCGAAACATTCAGTACTTC; CDR3: CASSQDRRNIQYF
V: TRBV4-3; D: TRBD2; J: TRBJ2-5; size: -; DNA: TGCGCCAGCAGCCAAGTAGGGAGGAGGCCGGGACTAGCGGGGGGCGGGGGCCAGTACTTC; CDR3: CASSQVGRRPGLAGGGGQYF
V: TRBV13; D: -; J: TRBJ2-7; size: -; DNA: TGTGCCAGCAGCTTCGAGGGGGGGAACTCCTACGAGCAGTACTTC; CDR3: CASSFEGGNSYEQYF
V: TRBV9; D: -; J: TRBJ2-7; size: -; DNA: TGTGCCAGCAGCGTATCGAGTGGCGGCGCGTCCTACGAGCAGTACTTC; CDR3: CASSVSSGGASYEQYF
V: TRBV18; D: -; J: TRBJ2-7; size: -; DNA: TGTGCCAGCTCAACGGCCTCCTACGAGCAGTACTTC; CDR3: CASSTASYEQYF
V: TRBV4-2; D: TRBD2; J: TRBJ2-7; size: -; DNA: TGTGCCAGCAGCCAAGATGGGACTAGCGGGGTAAGCTCCTACGAGCAGTACTTC; CDR3: CASSQDGTSGVSSYEQYF